The source of this T cell receptor (beta chain) is a study of blood T cell repertoires in COVID-19 (dated by TCRdb to the early 2020s). General notes on the study: Samples from collaborators originated in the United States, Italy and Spain and spanned both the acute and convalescent phases of COVID-19. The material from the prospective study consisted of cDNA or gDNA derived from T cells, B-cell-depleted T cells, or PBMCs. Deeply sampled blood TCRbeta repertoires from subjects exposed to, actively infected with, or recovered from COVID-19 were included in the dataset. The repertoires were released in a freely available public database meant as a resource for research on the immune response to SARS-CoV-2. Samples came from the ongoing ImmuneRACE study (first 160 participants) plus 1,254 subjects from 6 global collaborators. Nearly every sample came with metadata listing a de-identified subject ID, COVID-19 status, age in years and sex. Where available, HLA class I and class II types were obtained from metadata supplied by the sample provider rather than from assay-based typing. The full study reports these points: Clinical and demographic metadata were provided uncurated, with the amount varying by source and participant.

This clone was detected a few times. Its antigen is not yet known. No clone much larger than this one lies a single base away; base qualities are absent. TCRbeta CDR3 regions were amplified from genomic DNA by means of the immunoSEQ Assay, a bias-controlled multiplex PCR. The original pipeline was this. Within the assay, amplification of reference gene primers was used to estimate how many nucleated cells each sample contained. Sequence reads were collapsed and filtered to measure the absolute abundance of every unique TCRbeta CDR3 rearrangement. For each sample, productive Simpson clonality was calculated by taking the square root of Simpson's diversity index across productive rearrangements. Here the immuneACCESS table is served through TCRdb, limited to in-frame sequences with V and J called. Missing clones are a known gap in these copies; in checked studies unresolved V genes cover under half, and the rest lacks a known reason. V, J and clone size reflect that table, while D and trimming were determined from the DNA. This sample gives just under 350,000 clones in total; over 70% of them show up just once. The ten largest clones add up to about 6% of the sample.

One collaborating source in Seattle enrolled patients during active infection and followed them longitudinally through the course of disease. Collaborating institutions collected whole blood in K2EDTA tubes following their own protocols. For TCRbeta analysis, collaborators shipped samples as frozen whole blood, isolated PBMCs, or DNA extracted from either of those sample types. From the cysteine through the phenylalanine, the CDR3 covers 13 amino acids. Of all the DNA, just the CDR3 is kept, 39 bases in frame from base 1. CDR1 is given as MNHEY and CDR2 as SVGAGI, both from the germline V gene. Trimming accounts for 4 bases at V and 5 bases at J, while the number of junction bases matched to no gene is 4.

The chain is assembled from TRBV6-5 and TRBJ2-7; 8 central bases correspond to TRBD1. The material sequenced was peripheral blood. This sequence was found in a woman aged 45 to 65 with COVID-19, enrolled during active disease. The CDR3 here reads CASSLQGVNEQYF. The DNA reads TGTGCCAGCAGTTTACAGGGGGTTAACGAGCAGTACTTC.